The entry below describes one TCR beta chain. This specimen belongs to a study of blood T cell repertoires in COVID-19. Across the study: The United States, Italy and Spain provided the acute and convalescent COVID-19 samples. T cells, B-cell-depleted T cells, or PBMCs provided the cDNA or gDNA that served as material.

Only in-frame clones appear in the TCRdb table, and some are missing; sequencing was by immunoSEQ multiplex PCR. The sample records around 250,000 clones, roughly 86% being singletons. V shed 4 bases and J shed 8 bases, with 20 bases lying between them. The germline CDR1 and CDR2 sequences are SGHTA and FQGNSA. This CDR3 is 15 amino acids long. The source of this sequence is a woman in her sixties who had recovered from COVID-19. The sample consisted of peripheral blood. The chain has TRBV7-2 and TRBJ1-2; the D is unclear. The CDR3 reads CASSSPREAQKGYTF. The CDR3 DNA reads TGTGCCAGCAGCTCGCCCCGGGAAGCTCAAAAGGGCTACACCTTC.